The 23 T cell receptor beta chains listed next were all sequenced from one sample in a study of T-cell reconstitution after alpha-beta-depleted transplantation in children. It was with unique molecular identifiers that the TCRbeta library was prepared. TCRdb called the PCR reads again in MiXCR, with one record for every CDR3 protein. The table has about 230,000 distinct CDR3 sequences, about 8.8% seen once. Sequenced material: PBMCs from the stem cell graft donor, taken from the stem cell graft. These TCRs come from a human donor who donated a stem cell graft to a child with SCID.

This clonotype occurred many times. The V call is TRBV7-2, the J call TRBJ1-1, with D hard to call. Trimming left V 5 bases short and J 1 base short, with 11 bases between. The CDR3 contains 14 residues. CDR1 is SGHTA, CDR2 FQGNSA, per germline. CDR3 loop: CASSPQYGNTEAFF. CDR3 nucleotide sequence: TGTGCCAGCAGCCCCCAGTACGGGAACACTGAAGCTTTCTTT.

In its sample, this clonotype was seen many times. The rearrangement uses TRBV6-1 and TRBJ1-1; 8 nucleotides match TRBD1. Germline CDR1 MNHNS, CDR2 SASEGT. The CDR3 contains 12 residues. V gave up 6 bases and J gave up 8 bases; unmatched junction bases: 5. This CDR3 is CASRWGQEEAFF. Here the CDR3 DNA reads TGTGCCAGCAGGTGGGGACAGGAAGAAGCTTTCTTT.

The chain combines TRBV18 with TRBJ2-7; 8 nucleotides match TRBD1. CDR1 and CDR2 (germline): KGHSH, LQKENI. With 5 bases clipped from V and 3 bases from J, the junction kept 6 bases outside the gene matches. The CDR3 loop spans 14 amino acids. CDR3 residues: CASSTQGANYEQYF. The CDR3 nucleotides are TGTGCCAGCTCAACTCAGGGGGCCAACTACGAGCAGTACTTC.

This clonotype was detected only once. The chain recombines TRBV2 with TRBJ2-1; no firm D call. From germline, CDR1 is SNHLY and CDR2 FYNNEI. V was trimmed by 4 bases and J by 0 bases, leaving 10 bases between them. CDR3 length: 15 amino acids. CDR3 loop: CASSGPASSYNEQFF. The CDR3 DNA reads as TGTGCCAGCAGTGGGCCGGCGAGCTCCTACAATGAGCAGTTCTTC. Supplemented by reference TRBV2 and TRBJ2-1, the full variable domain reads EPEVTQTPSHQVTQMGQEVILRCVPISNHLYFYWYRQILGQKVEFLVSFYNNEISEKSEIFDDQFSVERPDGSNFTLKIRSTKLEDSAMYFCASSGPASSYNEQFFGPGTRLTVL.

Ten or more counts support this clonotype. Here the CDR3 reads CASSKRRGGSSYNEQFF. The CDR3 DNA follows: TGTGCCAGCAGCAAAAGGAGGGGGGGGAGTTCCTACAATGAGCAGTTCTTC. The V and J genes are TRBV21-1 and TRBJ2-1; whether TRBD1, the table's D call, matches the DNA was not checked. TRBV21-1 is an annotated pseudogene. The CDR3 totals 17 residues.

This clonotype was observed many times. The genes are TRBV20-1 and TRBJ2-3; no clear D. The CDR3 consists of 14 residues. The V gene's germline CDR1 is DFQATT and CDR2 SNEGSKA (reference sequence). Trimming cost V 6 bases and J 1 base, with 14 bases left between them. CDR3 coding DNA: TGCAGTGCCCCCAATGCTGGGGGCACAGATACGCAGTATTTT. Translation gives CSAPNAGGTDTQYF.

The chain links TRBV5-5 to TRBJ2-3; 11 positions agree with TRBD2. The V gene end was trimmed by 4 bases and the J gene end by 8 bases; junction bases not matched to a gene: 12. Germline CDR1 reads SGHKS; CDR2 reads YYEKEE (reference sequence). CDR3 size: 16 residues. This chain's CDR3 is CASSIDSGGAIVTQYF. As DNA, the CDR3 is TGTGCCAGCAGCATCGATAGCGGGGGGGCAATAGTTACGCAGTATTTT. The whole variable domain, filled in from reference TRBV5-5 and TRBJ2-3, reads DAGVTQSPTHLIKTRGQQVTLRCSPISGHKSVSWYQQVLGQGPQFIFQYYEKEERGRGNFPDRFSARQFPNYSSELNVNALLLGDSALYLCASSIDSGGAIVTQYFGPGTRLTVL.

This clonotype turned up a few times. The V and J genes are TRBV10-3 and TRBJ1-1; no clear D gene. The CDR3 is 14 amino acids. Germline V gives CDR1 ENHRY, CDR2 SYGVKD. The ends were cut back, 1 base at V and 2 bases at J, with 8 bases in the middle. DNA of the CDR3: TGTGCCATCAGTGAGTTGGACGGTAACACTGAAGCTTTCTTT. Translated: CAISELDGNTEAFF.

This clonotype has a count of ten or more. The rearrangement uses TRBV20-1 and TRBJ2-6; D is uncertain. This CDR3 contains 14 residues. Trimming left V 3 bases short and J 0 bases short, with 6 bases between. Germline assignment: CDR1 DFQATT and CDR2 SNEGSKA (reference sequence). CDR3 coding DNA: TGCAGTGCTAGGTTCAGCTCTGGGGCCAACGTCCTGACTTTC. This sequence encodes CSARFSSGANVLTF.

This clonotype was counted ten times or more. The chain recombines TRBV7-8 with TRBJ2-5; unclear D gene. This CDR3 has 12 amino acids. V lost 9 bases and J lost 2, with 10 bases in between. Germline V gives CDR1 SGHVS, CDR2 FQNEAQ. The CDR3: CASMSDQETQYF. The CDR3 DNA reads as TGTGCCAGTATGAGCGATCAAGAGACCCAGTACTTC.

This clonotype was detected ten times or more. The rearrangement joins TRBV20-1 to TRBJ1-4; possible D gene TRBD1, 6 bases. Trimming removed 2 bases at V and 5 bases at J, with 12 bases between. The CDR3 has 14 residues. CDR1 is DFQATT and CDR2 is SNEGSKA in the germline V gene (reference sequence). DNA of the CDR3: TGCAGTGCTAGAATCGGGACAAACAATGAAAAACTGTTTTTT. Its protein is CSARIGTNNEKLFF.

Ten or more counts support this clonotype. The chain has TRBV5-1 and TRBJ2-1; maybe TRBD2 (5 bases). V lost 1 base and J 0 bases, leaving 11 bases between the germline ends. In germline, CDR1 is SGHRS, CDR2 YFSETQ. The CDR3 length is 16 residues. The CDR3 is CASSLSGDNSYNEQFF. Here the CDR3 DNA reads TGCGCCAGCAGCTTGTCCGGGGATAACTCCTACAATGAGCAGTTCTTC. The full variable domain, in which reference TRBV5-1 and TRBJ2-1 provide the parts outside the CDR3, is KAGVTQTPRYLIKTRGQQVTLSCSPISGHRSVSWYQQTPGQGLQFLFEYFSETQRNKGNFPGRFSGRQFSNSRSEMNVSTLELGDSALYLCASSLSGDNSYNEQFFGPGTRLTVL.

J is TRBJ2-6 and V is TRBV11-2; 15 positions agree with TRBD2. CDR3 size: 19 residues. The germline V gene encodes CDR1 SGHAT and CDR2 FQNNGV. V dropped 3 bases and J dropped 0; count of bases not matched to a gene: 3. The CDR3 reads CASSFLGLAGGSGANVLTF. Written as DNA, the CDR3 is TGTGCCAGCAGCTTCCTGGGACTAGCGGGGGGCTCTGGGGCCAACGTCCTGACTTTC.

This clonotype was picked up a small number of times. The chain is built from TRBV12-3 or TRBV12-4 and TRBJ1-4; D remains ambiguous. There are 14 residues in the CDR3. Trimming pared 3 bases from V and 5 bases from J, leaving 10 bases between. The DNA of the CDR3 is TGTGCCAGCAGTTTCAGCTCCTCCAATGAAAAACTGTTTTTT. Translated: CASSFSSSNEKLFF.

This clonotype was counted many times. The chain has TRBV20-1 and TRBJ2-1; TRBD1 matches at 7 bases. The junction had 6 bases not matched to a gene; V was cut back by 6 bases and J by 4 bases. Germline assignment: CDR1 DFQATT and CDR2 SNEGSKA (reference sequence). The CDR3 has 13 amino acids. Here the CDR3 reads CSAQGQTYNEQFF. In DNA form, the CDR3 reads TGCAGTGCCCAGGGACAGACATACAATGAGCAGTTCTTC.

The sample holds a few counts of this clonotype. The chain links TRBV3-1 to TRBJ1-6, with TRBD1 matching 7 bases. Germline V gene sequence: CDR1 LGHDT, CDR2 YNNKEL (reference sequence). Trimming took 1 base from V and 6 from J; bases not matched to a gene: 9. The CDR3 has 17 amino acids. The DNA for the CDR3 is TGTGCCAGCAGCCAAGCAGCACGGACAGGAGTTAATTCACCCCTCCACTTT. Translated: CASSQAARTGVNSPLHF.

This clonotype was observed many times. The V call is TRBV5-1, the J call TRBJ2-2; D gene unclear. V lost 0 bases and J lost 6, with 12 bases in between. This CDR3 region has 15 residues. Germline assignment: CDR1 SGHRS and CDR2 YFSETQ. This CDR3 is CASSLADKGAGELFF. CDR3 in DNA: TGCGCCAGCAGCTTGGCAGACAAGGGTGCCGGGGAGCTGTTTTTT. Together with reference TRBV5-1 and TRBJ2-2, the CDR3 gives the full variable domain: KAGVTQTPRYLIKTRGQQVTLSCSPISGHRSVSWYQQTPGQGLQFLFEYFSETQRNKGNFPGRFSGRQFSNSRSEMNVSTLELGDSALYLCASSLADKGAGELFFGEGSRLTVL.

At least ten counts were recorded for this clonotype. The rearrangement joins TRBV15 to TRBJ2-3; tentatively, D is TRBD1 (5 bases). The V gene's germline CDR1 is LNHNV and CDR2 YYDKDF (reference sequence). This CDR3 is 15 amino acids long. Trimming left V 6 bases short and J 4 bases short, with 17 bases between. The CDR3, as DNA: TGTGCCACCAGTCCGGGCCTCAGGGATGCAGATACGCAGTATTTT. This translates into CATSPGLRDADTQYF.

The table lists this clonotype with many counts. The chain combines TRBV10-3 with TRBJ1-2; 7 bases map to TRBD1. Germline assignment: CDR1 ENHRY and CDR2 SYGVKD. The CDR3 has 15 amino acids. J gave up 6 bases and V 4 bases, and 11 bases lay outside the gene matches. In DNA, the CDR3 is TGTGCCATCAGTGGATCCCCCGGCAGGGGGGATGGCTACACCTTC. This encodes CAISGSPGRGDGYTF.

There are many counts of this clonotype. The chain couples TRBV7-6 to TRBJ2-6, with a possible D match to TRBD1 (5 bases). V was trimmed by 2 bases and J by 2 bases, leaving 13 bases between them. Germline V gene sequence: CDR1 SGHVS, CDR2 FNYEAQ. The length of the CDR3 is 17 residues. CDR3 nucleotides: TGTGCCAGCAGCTTAATTGGACACTTTACTGGGGCCAACGTCCTGACTTTC. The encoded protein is CASSLIGHFTGANVLTF.

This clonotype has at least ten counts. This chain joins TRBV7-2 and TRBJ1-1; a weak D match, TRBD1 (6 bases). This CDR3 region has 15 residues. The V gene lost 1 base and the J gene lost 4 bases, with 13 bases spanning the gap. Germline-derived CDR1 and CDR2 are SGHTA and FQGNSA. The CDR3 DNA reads TGTGCCAGCAGCTTAGAGGGGGGGCGGGGCACTGAAGCTTTCTTT. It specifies CASSLEGGRGTEAFF.

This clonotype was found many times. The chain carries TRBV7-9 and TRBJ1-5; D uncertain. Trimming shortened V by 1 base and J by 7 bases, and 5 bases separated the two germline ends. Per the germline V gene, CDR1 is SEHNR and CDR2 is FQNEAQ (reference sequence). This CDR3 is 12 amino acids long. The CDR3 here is CASSLDGQPQHF. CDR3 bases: TGTGCCAGCAGCTTAGACGGGCAGCCCCAGCATTTT.

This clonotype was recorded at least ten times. CDR3 nucleotides: TGTGCCAGCAGCCAGCCGGTCGACGCGAACACCGGGGAGCTGTTTTTT. Its translation is CASSQPVDANTGELFF. This chain uses TRBV3-1 with TRBJ2-2; D is unclear. The V gene lost 3 bases and the J gene lost 0 bases, with 11 bases spanning the gap. The CDR3 covers 16 residues. CDR1 and CDR2 (germline): LGHDT, YNNKEL (reference sequence).